This T cell receptor beta chain appears in the sequencing data of a study of identical twins. Study outcomes and limitations: For zero-insertion analyses, partial confounding could come from invariant MAIT and iNKT cells. When twins shared out-of-frame alpha sequences, those sequences had excess low generation probability. With abundant cord blood beta clonotypes, insertions were fewer; memory repertoires showed no such pattern.

TCRdb recomputed calls from the 5' RACE reads with MiXCR, one row per CDR3 protein. The sample holds around 1.7 million distinct CDR3 sequences, about 32% seen once. Germline CDR1 SGHRS, CDR2 YFSETQ. There are 15 residues in the CDR3. After removal of 1 base from V and 4 bases from J, the junction contained 5 bases not matched to a gene. Healthy Caucasians alone served as donors. With regard to this clonotype: The antigen remains undetermined.

The V gene is TRBV5-1, the J gene TRBJ1-2, with 9 bases matching TRBD1. The origin of this receptor is a newborn girl in good health. Sequences were obtained from cord blood. The CDR3 DNA sequence: TGCGCCAGCAGCTTGAAGGACAGGGGCCTCTATGGCTACACCTTC. It codes for CASSLKDRGLYGYTF.